This TCR beta chain came from a study of blood T cell repertoires in COVID-19. In the study overall: Acute and convalescent COVID-19 specimens originated in the United States, Italy and Spain. T cells, B-cell-depleted T cells, or PBMCs supplied cDNA or gDNA.

The CDR3 contains 14 residues. Trimming removed 2 bases at V and 7 bases at J, with 11 bases between. Per germline, CDR1 WNHNN and CDR2 SYGVQD (reference sequence). Original handling: Reference gene primers were amplified, and this amplification served to estimate nucleated cell counts. Here immunoSEQ multiplex PCR was the method, and the copy in TCRdb shows in-frame clones only, minus some. Clonal size and the V and J genes are those of that table, whereas D and trimming came from the DNA. This table has roughly 200,000 clones, approximately 82% appearing once. The sequence was collected from a woman aged 55-75 years with acute COVID-19. V is TRBV10-1 and J is TRBJ2-2; TRBD2 is a possible D gene (5 bases). Sequencing was done on a sample of PBMCs or T cells enriched from blood (not recorded which). CDR3 nucleotides: TGCGCCAGCAGTGAGCGACTACGTGGCGGGGAGCTGTTTTTT. Translated, it gives CASSERLRGGELFF.